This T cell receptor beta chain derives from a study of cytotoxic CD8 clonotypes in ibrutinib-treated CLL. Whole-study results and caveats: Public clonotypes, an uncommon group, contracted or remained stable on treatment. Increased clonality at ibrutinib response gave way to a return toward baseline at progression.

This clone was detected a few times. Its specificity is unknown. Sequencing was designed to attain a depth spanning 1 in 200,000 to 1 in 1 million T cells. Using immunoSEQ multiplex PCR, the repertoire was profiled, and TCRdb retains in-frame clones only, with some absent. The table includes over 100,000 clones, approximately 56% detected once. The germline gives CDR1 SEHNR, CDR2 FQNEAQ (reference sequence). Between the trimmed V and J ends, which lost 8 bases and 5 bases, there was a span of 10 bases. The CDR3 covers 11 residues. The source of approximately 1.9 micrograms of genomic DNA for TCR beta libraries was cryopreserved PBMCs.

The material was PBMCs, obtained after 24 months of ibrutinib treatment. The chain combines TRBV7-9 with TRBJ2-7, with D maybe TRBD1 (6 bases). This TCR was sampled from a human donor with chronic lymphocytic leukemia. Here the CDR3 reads CASGGRDEQYF. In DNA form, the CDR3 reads TGTGCCAGCGGGGGCCGCGACGAGCAGTACTTC.